Listed here are 16 T cell receptor beta chains from one sample, sequenced in a study of control samples from healthy donors and cancer patients. Measured with immunoSEQ multiplex PCR; TCRdb has only the in-frame clones, and not every one. This sample lists about 190,000 clones; its ten largest clones have roughly 2%. Input material: blood. The receptors originated from a woman in her 30s in good health.

The chain uses TRBV24-1 and TRBJ1-5; D gene uncertain. CDR3 length: 12 residues. The V gene lost 12 bases and the J gene lost 2 bases, with 10 bases spanning the gap. Per the germline V gene, CDR1 is KGHDR and CDR2 is SFDVKD. The CDR3 region has the DNA TGTGCCGCGGCCCAGGGCAATCAGCCCCAGCATTTT. As protein: CAAAQGNQPQHF.

The gene calls are TRBV5-1 and TRBJ1-1; unclear D gene. The CDR3 totals 13 residues. V was shortened by 5 bases and J by 2 bases, with 10 bases between the two germline ends. Germline assignment: CDR1 SGHRS and CDR2 YFSETQ. The CDR3 protein is CASSSLVNTEAFF. The DNA for the CDR3 is TGCGCCAGCAGTTCACTTGTTAACACTGAAGCTTTCTTT.

The J gene is TRBJ2-7, the V gene TRBV4-1; perhaps TRBD1 as D (6 bases). Germline V gives CDR1 MGHRA, CDR2 YSYEKL. The V end was cut by 1 base, the J end by 4 bases, with 20 bases between. The CDR3 extends over 17 amino acids. Written as DNA, the CDR3 is TGCGCCAGCAGCCAAGTGGGGGTCGGACAGAGCCTTTACGAGCAGTACTTC. Its protein is CASSQVGVGQSLYEQYF.

The V gene is TRBV7-2, the J gene TRBJ1-2; a weak D match, TRBD1 (5 bases). Per germline, CDR1 SGHTA and CDR2 FQGNSA. The CDR3 extends over 12 amino acids. V dropped 5 bases and J dropped 5 bases, with 9 bases sitting between them. The CDR3 region is CASSRQGYGYTF. DNA of the CDR3: TGTGCCAGCAGCCGGCAGGGATATGGCTACACCTTC. The full variable domain, completed using reference TRBV7-2 and TRBJ1-2, is GAGVSQSPSNKVTEKGKDVELRCDPISGHTALYWYRQSLGQGLEFLIYFQGNSAPDKSGLPSDRFSAERTGGSVSTLTIQRTQQEDSAVYLCASSRQGYGYTFGSGTRLTVV.

Turning to this clone: The CDR3 carries no conserved terminal phenylalanine or tryptophan, so it likely arises from a read error. It is unclear where the CDR3 begins or ends on the DNA, so no DNA is shown, and the CDR3 is as TCRdb lists it. CDR3 sequence: CASSPRTGSGDALRV. The chain couples TRBV18 to TRBJ1-2. Germline CDR1 reads KGHSH; CDR2 reads LQKENI. The CDR3 contains 15 residues when both ends are counted.

J is TRBJ1-2 and V is TRBV19; 7 bases line up with TRBD1. V shed 3 bases and J 8 bases; nucleotides not matched to a gene: 6. The CDR3 contains 13 residues. Germline assignment: CDR1 LNHDA and CDR2 SQIVND (reference sequence). The CDR3 loop reads CASSMRGREGYTF. The CDR3 DNA follows: TGTGCCAGTAGTATGAGGGGGCGGGAAGGCTACACCTTC.

V gene TRBV18 combines with J gene TRBJ2-1; D is possibly TRBD1 (6 bases). Germline CDR1 is KGHSH and CDR2 is LQKENI. The CDR3 extends over 13 amino acids. The V gene lost 5 bases and the J gene lost 7 bases, with 12 bases spanning the gap. This CDR3 is CASSIDRMNEQFF. The CDR3, as DNA: TGTGCCAGCTCAATAGACAGGATGAATGAGCAGTTCTTC.

This chain links TRBV28 with TRBJ2-1; D may be TRBD2 (7 bases). In germline, CDR1 is MDHEN, CDR2 SYDVKM. Trimming took off 4 bases at V and 4 bases at J, with 14 bases between the two ends. The CDR3 is 15 amino acids. CDR3: CASSWGGGLYNEQFF. In DNA, the CDR3 is TGTGCCAGCAGTTGGGGAGGGGGGCTATACAATGAGCAGTTCTTC.

The chain couples TRBV27 to TRBJ1-5; no reliable D call. V was cut by 8 bases and J by 2 bases, with 16 bases left in between. The CDR3 consists of 15 residues. CDR1 MNHEY and CDR2 SMNVEV come from the germline V gene (reference sequence). This chain's CDR3 is CASHSLGVGNQPQHF. The DNA of the CDR3 is TGTGCCAGCCACTCCCTCGGGGTAGGCAATCAGCCCCAGCATTTT.

The J gene is TRBJ1-1, the V gene TRBV5-1, with TRBD1 identical over 8 bases. Germline CDR1 reads SGHRS; CDR2 reads YFSETQ. V dropped 4 bases and J dropped 4; count of bases not matched to a gene: 3. The CDR3 covers 13 residues. The CDR3 sequence: CASSGDRGTEAFF. CDR3 DNA: TGCGCCAGCAGCGGAGACAGGGGCACTGAAGCTTTCTTT.

The chain employs TRBV4-1 and TRBJ1-2, with a weak D call TRBD1 (6 bases). V was cut by 1 base and J by 2 bases, with 11 bases left in between. CDR1 MGHRA and CDR2 YSYEKL come from the germline V gene. The CDR3 spans 15 residues. The CDR3 region has the DNA TGCGCCAGCAGCCAAGCCACAAGGGGGAACTATGGCTACACCTTC. It translates to CASSQATRGNYGYTF.

The CDR3 DNA sequence: TGCGCCAGCAGCCAAGATGGGCGAAGGGAGACCCAGTACTTC. Its translation: CASSQDGRRETQYF. The genes are TRBV4-1 and TRBJ2-5; D gene ambiguous. Germline assignment: CDR1 MGHRA and CDR2 YSYEKL. V lost 0 bases and J 5 bases, leaving 10 bases between the germline ends. This CDR3 contains 14 residues.

The chain combines TRBV19 with TRBJ1-6; D might be TRBD1 (5 bases). Trimming cost V 2 bases and J 9 bases, with 14 bases left between them. Germline CDR1 and CDR2: LNHDA and SQIVND (reference sequence). The CDR3 has 15 residues. In DNA, the CDR3 is TGTGCCAGTAGTATACGGGACGAAGCTGGTTCACCCCTCCACTTT. This gives the protein CASSIRDEAGSPLHF.

V and J are TRBV12-3 or TRBV12-4 and TRBJ2-5, with 10 bases matching TRBD2. The CDR3 runs 13 residues. The ends lost 6 bases at V and 6 bases at J; junction bases unmatched: 4. CDR3: CASRPSGGKTQYF. DNA for the CDR3: TGTGCCAGCAGGCCTAGCGGGGGAAAGACCCAGTACTTC.

The chain is built from TRBV28 and TRBJ1-2; D is unclear. Trimming shortened V by 7 bases and J by 3 bases, and 6 bases separated the two germline ends. This CDR3 is built from 11 residues. The germline V gene has CDR1 MDHEN and CDR2 SYDVKM. CDR3 DNA: TGTGCCAGCAACCAGGACTATGGCTACACCTTC. Its protein is CASNQDYGYTF.

The chain uses TRBV24-1 and TRBJ1-2, with 8 nucleotides matching TRBD1. V was clipped by 4 bases and J by 4 bases; unmatched bases: 7. CDR3 length: 15 amino acids. The germline CDR1 and CDR2 sequences are KGHDR and SFDVKD. Written as DNA, the CDR3 is TGTGCCACCAGTGACCCCGGGACAGGCTTCTATGGCTACACCTTC. Its translation: CATSDPGTGFYGYTF.